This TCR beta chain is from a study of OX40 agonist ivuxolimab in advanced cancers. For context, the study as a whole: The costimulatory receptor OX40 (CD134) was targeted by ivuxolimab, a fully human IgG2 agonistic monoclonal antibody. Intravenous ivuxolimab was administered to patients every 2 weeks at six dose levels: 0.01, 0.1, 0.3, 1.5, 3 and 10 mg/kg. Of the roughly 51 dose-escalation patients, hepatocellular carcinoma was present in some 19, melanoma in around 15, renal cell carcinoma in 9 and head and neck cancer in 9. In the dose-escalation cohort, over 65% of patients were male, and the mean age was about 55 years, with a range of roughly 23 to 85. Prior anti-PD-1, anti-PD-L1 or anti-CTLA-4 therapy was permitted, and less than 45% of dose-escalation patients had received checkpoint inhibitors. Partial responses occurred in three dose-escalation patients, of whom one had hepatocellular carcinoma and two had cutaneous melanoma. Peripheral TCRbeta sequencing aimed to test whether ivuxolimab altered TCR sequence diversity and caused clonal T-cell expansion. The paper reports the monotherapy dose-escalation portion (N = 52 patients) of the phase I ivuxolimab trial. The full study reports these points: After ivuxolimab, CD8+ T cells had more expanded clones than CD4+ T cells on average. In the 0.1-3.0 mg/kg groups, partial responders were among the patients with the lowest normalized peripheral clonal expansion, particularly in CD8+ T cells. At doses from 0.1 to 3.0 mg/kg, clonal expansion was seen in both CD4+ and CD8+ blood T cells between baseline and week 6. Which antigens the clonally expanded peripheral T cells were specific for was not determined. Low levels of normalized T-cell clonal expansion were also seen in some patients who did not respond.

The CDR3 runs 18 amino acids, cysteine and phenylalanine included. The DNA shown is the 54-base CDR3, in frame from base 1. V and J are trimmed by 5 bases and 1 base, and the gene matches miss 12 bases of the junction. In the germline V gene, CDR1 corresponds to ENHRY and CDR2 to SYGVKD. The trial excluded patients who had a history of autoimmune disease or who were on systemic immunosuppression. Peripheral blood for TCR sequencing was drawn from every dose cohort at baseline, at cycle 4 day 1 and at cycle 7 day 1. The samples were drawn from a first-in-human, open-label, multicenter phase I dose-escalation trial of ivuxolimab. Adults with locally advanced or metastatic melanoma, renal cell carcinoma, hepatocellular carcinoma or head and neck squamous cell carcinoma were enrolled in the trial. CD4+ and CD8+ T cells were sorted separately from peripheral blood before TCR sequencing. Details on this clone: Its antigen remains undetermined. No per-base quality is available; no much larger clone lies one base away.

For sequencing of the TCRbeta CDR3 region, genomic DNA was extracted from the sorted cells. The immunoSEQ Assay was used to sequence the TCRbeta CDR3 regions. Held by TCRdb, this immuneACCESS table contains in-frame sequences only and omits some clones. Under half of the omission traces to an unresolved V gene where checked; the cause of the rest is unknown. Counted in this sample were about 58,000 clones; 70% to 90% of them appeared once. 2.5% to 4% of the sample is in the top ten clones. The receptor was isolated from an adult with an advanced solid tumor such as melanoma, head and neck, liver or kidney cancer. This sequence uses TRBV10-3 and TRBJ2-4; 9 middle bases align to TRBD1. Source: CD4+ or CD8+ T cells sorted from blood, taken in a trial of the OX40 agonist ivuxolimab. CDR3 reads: CAISPGQGRVRAKNIQYF. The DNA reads TGTGCCATCAGTCCCGGACAGGGGCGGGTCCGGGCCAAAAACATTCAGTACTTC.